The present TCR beta chain was sequenced within a study of blood T cell repertoires in COVID-19. Overall study: In each case, the material was cDNA or gDNA derived from T cells, B-cell-depleted T cells, or PBMCs.

Original methodology: Estimates of nucleated cell counts were drawn from the amplification of reference gene primers. Repertoires were generated with immunoSEQ multiplex PCR, while TCRdb's copy carries only in-frame clones and drops some. V and J calls and clone size come straight from that table; D and trimming were deduced from the DNA. The sample holds fewer than 200,000 clones, roughly 76% seen once. This CDR3 has 14 amino acids. Germline lookup yields CDR1 MNHEY and CDR2 SMNVEV (reference sequence). The ends were cut back, 5 bases at V and 5 bases at J, with 15 bases in the middle. This chain connects TRBV27 to TRBJ1-1; D uncertain. The clonotype originates from an elderly woman with COVID-19, enrolled during active disease. Sequenced: peripheral blood. CDR3 loop: CASSPIGLRTEAFF. CDR3 nucleotides: TGTGCCAGCAGTCCCATCGGATTGAGGACTGAAGCTTTCTTT.